A single sample gave rise to the 13 T cell receptor beta chains below, sequenced in a study of T cell responses to AZD1222 COVID-19 vaccine. Using immunoSEQ multiplex PCR, the repertoire was profiled, and TCRdb retains in-frame clones only, with some absent. The sample includes 200,000 to 250,000 clones, about 93% of them seen just once. The source material was peripheral blood, sampled on day 0 of MenACWY control vaccination. The receptors derive from an adult in good health.

This chain joins TRBV29-1 and TRBJ2-5; unclear D gene. This CDR3 is 11 amino acids long. Germline assignment: CDR1 SQVTM and CDR2 ANQGSEA. With 6 bases removed from V and 5 bases from J, the gap between germline ends came to 10 bases. In nucleotides, the CDR3 is TGCAGCGTGGTAGGGTGGGAGACCCAGTACTTC. As protein: CSVVGWETQYF.

The chain is built from TRBV28 and TRBJ2-7; D remains ambiguous. Per germline, CDR1 MDHEN and CDR2 SYDVKM. V dropped 5 bases and J dropped 1 base, with 3 bases sitting between them. The CDR3 length is 11 residues. The CDR3 loop is CASSGSYEQYF. CDR3 in DNA: TGTGCCAGCAGTGGTTCCTACGAGCAGTACTTC.

This chain links TRBV6-5 with TRBJ2-7, with TRBD1 identical over 9 bases. Germline CDR1 reads MNHEY; CDR2 reads SVGAGI. This CDR3 region has 15 residues. The J segment lost 3 bases and the V segment lost 6 bases, leaving 9 bases of the junction unmatched. CDR3 sequence (DNA): TGTGCCAGCAGCCTACAGGGGGCTAATAACTACGAGCAGTACTTC. As protein: CASSLQGANNYEQYF.

The rearrangement links TRBV7-9 to TRBJ2-7; 12 nucleotides agree with TRBD1. Trimming took 5 bases from V and 6 from J; bases not matched to a gene: 11. The CDR3 is made up of 16 amino acids. Germline V gene sequence: CDR1 SEHNR, CDR2 FQNEAQ (reference sequence). The CDR3 coding sequence is TGTGCCAGCAGCGATGGACCGGGACAGGGGGCGTCCGAGCAGTACTTC. Protein sequence: CASSDGPGQGASEQYF.

V usage is TRBV18 and J usage is TRBJ1-2, with D unresolved. The CDR3 length is 14 residues. The V end lost 0 bases, the J end lost 8 bases, and 13 bases lay between the germline ends. Germline CDR1 KGHSH, CDR2 LQKENI. The CDR3 reads CASSPPEQSRGYTF. The CDR3 DNA follows: TGTGCCAGCTCACCACCCGAACAATCACGCGGCTACACCTTC.

This clone was seen just once. This sequence joins TRBV6-2 or TRBV6-3 and TRBJ2-1; TRBD1 matches 8 bases. J was trimmed by 6 bases and V by 3 bases; bases with no gene match: 7. The CDR3 totals 15 residues. Germline CDR1 reads MNHEY; CDR2 reads SVGEGT. DNA of the CDR3: TGTGCCAGCAGTTATAGACAGGGGTTGGGCAATGAGCAGTTCTTC. Protein sequence: CASSYRQGLGNEQFF.

The rearrangement uses TRBV12-3 or TRBV12-4 and TRBJ1-2; no definite D call. The CDR3 has 13 residues. V lost 5 bases and J 8 bases, leaving 15 bases between the germline ends. The CDR3 nucleotides read TGTGCCAGCAGTGACAAGGGCAGGATGGGCTACACCTTC. This encodes CASSDKGRMGYTF.

The chain is built from TRBV28 and TRBJ1-2, with 9 bases lining up with TRBD1. The trim removed 6 bases at V and 6 bases at J, leaving 11 bases unmatched. Germline V gene sequence: CDR1 MDHEN, CDR2 SYDVKM. There are 15 residues in the CDR3. CDR3 amino acids: CASRITGGARDGYTF. The DNA for the CDR3 is TGTGCCAGCAGGATAACAGGGGGCGCGAGGGATGGCTACACCTTC.

The V gene is TRBV19, the J gene TRBJ2-6, with D unresolved. V lost 1 base and J lost 4, with 8 bases in between. The germline V gene encodes CDR1 LNHDA and CDR2 SQIVND (reference sequence). The CDR3 runs to 15 residues. In DNA, the CDR3 is TGTGCCAGTAGTATAGGTAGGCCCGGGGCCAACGTCCTGACTTTC. Translation: CASSIGRPGANVLTF. The whole variable domain, filled in from reference TRBV19 and TRBJ2-6, reads DGGITQSPKYLFRKEGQNVTLSCEQNLNHDAMYWYRQDPGQGLRLIYYSQIVNDFQKGDIAEGYSVSREKKESFPLTVTSAQKNPTAFYLCASSIGRPGANVLTFGAGSRLTVL.

The chain uses TRBV14 and TRBJ1-1; D is unresolved. CDR1 SGHDN and CDR2 FVKESK come from the germline V gene. V gave up 5 bases and J gave up 1 base, with 11 bases separating them. This CDR3 contains 14 residues. The CDR3: CASSTSGRNTEAFF. In DNA form, the CDR3 reads TGTGCCAGCAGCACATCGGGGAGGAACACTGAAGCTTTCTTT.

This sequence joins TRBV27 and TRBJ1-2; D not resolved. This CDR3 region has 11 residues. The V gene lost 8 bases and the J gene lost 5 bases, with 9 bases spanning the gap. The germline V gene has CDR1 MNHEY and CDR2 SMNVEV (reference sequence). The DNA of the CDR3 is TGTGCCAGCGGGAGTCCTTATGGCTACACCTTC. As protein: CASGSPYGYTF.

The rearrangement uses TRBV5-5 and TRBJ1-6, with a possible D match to TRBD1 (6 bases). This CDR3 is 15 amino acids long. Trimming shortened V by 4 bases and J by 9 bases, and 17 bases separated the two germline ends. In germline, CDR1 is SGHKS, CDR2 YYEKEE (reference sequence). CDR3 nucleotides: TGTGCCAGCAGCCACAGTCCCGGGGGCAGTTCACCCCTCCACTTT. It encodes CASSHSPGGSSPLHF.

The chain is built from TRBV7-2 and TRBJ1-1, with D perhaps matching TRBD1 (5 bases). Germline V CDR1 and CDR2: SGHTA, FQGNSA. Between the trimmed V and J ends, which lost 5 bases and 4 bases, there was a span of 14 bases. The CDR3 totals 14 residues. DNA of the CDR3: TGTGCCAGCAGCCTCGGAGGAGGGACCACTGAAGCTTTCTTT. Translation: CASSLGGGTTEAFF.